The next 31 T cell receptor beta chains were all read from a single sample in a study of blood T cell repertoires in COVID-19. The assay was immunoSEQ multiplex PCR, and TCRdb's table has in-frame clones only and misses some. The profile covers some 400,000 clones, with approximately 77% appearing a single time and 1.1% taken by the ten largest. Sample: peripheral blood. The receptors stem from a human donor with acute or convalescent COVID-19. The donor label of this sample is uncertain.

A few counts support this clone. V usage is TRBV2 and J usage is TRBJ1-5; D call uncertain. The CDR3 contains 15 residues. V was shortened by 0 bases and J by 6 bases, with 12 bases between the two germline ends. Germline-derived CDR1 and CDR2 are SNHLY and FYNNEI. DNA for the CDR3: TGTGCCAGCAGTGAAGCGGGCCTCGGAGGTCAGCCCCAGCATTTT. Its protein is CASSEAGLGGQPQHF.

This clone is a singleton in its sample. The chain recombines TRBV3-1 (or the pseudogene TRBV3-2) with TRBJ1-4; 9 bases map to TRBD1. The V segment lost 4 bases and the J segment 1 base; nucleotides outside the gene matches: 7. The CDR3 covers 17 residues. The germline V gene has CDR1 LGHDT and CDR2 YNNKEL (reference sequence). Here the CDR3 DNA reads TGTGCCAGCAGCCCTCCGGGACAGGGCTTAACTAATGAAAAACTGTTTTTT. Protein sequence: CASSPPGQGLTNEKLFF.

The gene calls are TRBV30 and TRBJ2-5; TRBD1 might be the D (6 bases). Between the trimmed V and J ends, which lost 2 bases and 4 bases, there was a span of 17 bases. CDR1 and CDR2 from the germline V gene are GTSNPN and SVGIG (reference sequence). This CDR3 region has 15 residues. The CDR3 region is CAWSWGRQAVETQYF. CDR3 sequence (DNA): TGTGCCTGGAGTTGGGGGCGGCAAGCGGTAGAGACCCAGTACTTC.

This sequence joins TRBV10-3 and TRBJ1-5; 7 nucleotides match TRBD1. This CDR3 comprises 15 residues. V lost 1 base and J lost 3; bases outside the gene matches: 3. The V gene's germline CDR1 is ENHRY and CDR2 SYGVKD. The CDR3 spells CAISEYRGLNQPQHF. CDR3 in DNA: TGTGCCATCAGTGAGTACAGGGGACTCAATCAGCCCCAGCATTTT.

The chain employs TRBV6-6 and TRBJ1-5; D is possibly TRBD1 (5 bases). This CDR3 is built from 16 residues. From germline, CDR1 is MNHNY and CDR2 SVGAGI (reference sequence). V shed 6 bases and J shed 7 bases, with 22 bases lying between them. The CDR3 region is CASSSPRSGTWQPQHF. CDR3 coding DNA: TGTGCCAGCAGCAGTCCTCGTTCAGGGACTTGGCAGCCCCAGCATTTT.

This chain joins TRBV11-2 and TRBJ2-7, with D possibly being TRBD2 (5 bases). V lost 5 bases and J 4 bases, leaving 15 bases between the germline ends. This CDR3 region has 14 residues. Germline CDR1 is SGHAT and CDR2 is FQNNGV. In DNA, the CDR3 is TGTGCCAGCAGCCGGCGGAGCGGACCATACGAGCAGTACTTC. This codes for CASSRRSGPYEQYF.

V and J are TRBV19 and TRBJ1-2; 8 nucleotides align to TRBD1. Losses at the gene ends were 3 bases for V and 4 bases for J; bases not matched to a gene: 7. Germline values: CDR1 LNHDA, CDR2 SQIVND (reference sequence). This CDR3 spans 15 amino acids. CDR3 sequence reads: CASSMRNRGIYGYTF. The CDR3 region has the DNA TGTGCCAGTAGTATGAGAAACAGGGGGATCTATGGCTACACCTTC.

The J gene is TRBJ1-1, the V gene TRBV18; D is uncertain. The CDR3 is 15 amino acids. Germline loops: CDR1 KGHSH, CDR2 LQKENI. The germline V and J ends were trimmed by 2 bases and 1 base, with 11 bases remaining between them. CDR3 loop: CASSPNFGENTEAFF. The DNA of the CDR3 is TGTGCCAGCTCACCAAATTTTGGAGAGAACACTGAAGCTTTCTTT.

As DNA, the CDR3 is TGTGCCAGCAATTTGGGGACAAGCAATCAGCCCCAGCATTTT. It specifies CASNLGTSNQPQHF. This chain uses TRBV28 with TRBJ1-5; weak D call: TRBD1 (6 bases). Germline V gene lookup returns CDR1 MDHEN and CDR2 SYDVKM. V lost 7 bases to trimming and J lost 1 base, with 11 bases between them. The CDR3 is 14 amino acids.

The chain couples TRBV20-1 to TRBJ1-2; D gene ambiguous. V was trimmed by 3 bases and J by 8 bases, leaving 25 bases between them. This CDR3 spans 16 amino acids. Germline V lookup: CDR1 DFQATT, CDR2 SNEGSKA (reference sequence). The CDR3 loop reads CSASSPTRKRAGGYTF. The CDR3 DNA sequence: TGCAGTGCTAGTTCTCCGACCCGGAAGCGCGCGGGAGGCTACACCTTC.

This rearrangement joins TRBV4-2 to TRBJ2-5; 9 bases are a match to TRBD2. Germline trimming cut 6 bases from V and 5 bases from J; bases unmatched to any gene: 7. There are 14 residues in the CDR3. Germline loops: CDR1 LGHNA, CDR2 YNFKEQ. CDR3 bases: TGTGCCAGCAGACCTAGCGGGATATTGGAGACCCAGTACTTC. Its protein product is CASRPSGILETQYF.

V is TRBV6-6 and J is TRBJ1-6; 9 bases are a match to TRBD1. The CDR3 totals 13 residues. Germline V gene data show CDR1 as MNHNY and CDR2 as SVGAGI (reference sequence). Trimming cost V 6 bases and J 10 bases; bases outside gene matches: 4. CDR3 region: CASRFGQGSPLHF. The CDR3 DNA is TGTGCCAGCAGATTCGGACAGGGGTCACCCCTCCACTTT.

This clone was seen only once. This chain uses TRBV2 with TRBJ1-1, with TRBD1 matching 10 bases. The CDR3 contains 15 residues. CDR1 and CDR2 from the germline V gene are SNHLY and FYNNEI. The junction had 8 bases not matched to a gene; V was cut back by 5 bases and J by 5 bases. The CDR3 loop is CASSRYRDRGTEAFF. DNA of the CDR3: TGTGCCAGCAGTAGATACCGGGACAGGGGAACTGAAGCTTTCTTT.

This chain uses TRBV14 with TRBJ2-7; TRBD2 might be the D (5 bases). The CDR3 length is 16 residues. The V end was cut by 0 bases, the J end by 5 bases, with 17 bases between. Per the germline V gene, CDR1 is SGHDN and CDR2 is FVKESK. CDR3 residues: CASSQDEGLRVHEQYF. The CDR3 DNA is TGTGCCAGCAGCCAAGATGAGGGCCTTAGAGTCCACGAGCAGTACTTC.

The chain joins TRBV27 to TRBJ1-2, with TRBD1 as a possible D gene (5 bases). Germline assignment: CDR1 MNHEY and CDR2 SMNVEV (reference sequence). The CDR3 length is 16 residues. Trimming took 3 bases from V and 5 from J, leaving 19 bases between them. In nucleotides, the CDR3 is TGTGCCAGCAGTTTTAAAGGGCAGGGTGGCAAGTATGGCTACACCTTC. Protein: CASSFKGQGGKYGYTF.

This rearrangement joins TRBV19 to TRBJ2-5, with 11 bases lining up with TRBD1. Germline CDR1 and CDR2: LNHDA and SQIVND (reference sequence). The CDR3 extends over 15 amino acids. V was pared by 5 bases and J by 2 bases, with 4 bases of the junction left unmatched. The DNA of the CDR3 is TGTGCCAGTAGTCCGGACAGGGGGCGGCAAGAGACCCAGTACTTC. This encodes CASSPDRGRQETQYF.

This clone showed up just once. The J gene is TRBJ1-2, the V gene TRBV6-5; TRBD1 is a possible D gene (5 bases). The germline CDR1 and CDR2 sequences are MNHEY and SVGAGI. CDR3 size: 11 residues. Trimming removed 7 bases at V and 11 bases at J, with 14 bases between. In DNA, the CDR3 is TGTGCCAGCACCACGGGGGGGGGATACACCTTC. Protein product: CASTTGGGYTF.

CDR3 DNA sequence: TGTGCCACCAGTGCCCCTCGGGGGGAATTAACTAATGAAAAACTGTTTTTT. It yields the protein CATSAPRGELTNEKLFF. The chain links TRBV24-1 to TRBJ1-4; the D gene is possibly TRBD1 (5 bases). Germline CDR1 is KGHDR and CDR2 is SFDVKD. V lost 5 bases and J 1 base, leaving 16 bases between the germline ends. CDR3 length: 17 residues.

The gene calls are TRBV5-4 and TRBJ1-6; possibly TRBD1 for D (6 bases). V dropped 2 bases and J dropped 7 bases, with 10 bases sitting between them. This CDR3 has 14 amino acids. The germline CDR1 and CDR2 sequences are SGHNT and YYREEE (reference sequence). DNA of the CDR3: TGTGCCAGCAGCTTCCGGGGGGCGAATTCACCCCTCCACTTT. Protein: CASSFRGANSPLHF. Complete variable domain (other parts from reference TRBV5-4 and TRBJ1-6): ETGVTQSPTHLIKTRGQQVTLRCSSQSGHNTVSWYQQALGQGPQFIFQYYREEENGRGNFPPRFSGLQFPNYSSELNVNALELDDSALYLCASSFRGANSPLHFGNGTRLTVT.

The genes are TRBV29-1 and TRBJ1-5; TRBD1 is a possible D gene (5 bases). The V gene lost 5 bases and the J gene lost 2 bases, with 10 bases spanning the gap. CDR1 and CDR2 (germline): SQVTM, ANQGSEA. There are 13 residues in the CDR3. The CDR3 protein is CSVMGGGNQPQHF. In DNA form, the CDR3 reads TGCAGCGTTATGGGGGGGGGCAATCAGCCCCAGCATTTT. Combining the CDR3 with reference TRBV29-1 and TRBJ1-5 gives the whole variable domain SAVISQKPSRDICQRGTSLTIQCQVDSQVTMMFWYRQQPGQSLTLIATANQGSEATYESGFVIDKFPISRPNLTFSTLTVSNMSPEDSSIYLCSVMGGGNQPQHFGDGTRLSIL.

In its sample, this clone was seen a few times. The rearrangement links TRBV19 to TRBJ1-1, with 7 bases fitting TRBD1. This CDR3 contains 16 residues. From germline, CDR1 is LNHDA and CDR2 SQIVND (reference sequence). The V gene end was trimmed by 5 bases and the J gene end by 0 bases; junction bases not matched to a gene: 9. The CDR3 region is CASSPGTAYLNTEAFF. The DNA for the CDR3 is TGTGCCAGTAGTCCCGGGACAGCCTACTTGAACACTGAAGCTTTCTTT. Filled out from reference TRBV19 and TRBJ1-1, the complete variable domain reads DGGITQSPKYLFRKEGQNVTLSCEQNLNHDAMYWYRQDPGQGLRLIYYSQIVNDFQKGDIAEGYSVSREKKESFPLTVTSAQKNPTAFYLCASSPGTAYLNTEAFFGQGTRLTVV.

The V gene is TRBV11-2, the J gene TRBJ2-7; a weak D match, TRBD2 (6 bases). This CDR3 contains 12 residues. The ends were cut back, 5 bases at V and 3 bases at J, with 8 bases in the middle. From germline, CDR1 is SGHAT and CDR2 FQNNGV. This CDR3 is CASSRSGYEQYF. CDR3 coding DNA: TGTGCCAGCAGCCGTAGCGGCTACGAGCAGTACTTC. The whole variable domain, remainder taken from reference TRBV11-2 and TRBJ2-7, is EAGVAQSPRYKIIEKRQSVAFWCNPISGHATLYWYQQILGQGPKLLIQFQNNGVVDDSQLPKDRFSAERLKGVDSTLKIQPAKLEDSAVYLCASSRSGYEQYFGPGTRLTVT.

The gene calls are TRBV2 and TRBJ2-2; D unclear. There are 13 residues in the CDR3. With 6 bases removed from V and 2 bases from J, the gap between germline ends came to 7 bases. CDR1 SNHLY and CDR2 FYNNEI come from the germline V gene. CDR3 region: CASRLLNTGELFF. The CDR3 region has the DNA TGTGCCAGCAGACTACTTAACACCGGGGAGCTGTTTTTT. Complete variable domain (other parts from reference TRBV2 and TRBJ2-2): EPEVTQTPSHQVTQMGQEVILRCVPISNHLYFYWYRQILGQKVEFLVSFYNNEISEKSEIFDDQFSVERPDGSNFTLKIRSTKLEDSAMYFCASRLLNTGELFFGEGSRLTVL.

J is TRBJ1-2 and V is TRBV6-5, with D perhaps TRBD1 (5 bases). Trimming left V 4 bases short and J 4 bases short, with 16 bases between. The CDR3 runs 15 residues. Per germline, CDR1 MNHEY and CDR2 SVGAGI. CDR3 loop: CASSLTPGQSYGYTF. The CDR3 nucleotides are TGTGCCAGCAGTTTGACCCCCGGACAAAGCTATGGCTACACCTTC.

The CDR3 loop reads CATSRFPSYEQYF. The CDR3 DNA is TGTGCCACCAGTCGGTTCCCGTCCTACGAGCAGTACTTC. The chain couples TRBV15 to TRBJ2-7; D is ambiguous. Germline CDR1 LNHNV, CDR2 YYDKDF (reference sequence). V gave up 6 bases and J gave up 1 base, with 10 bases separating them. This CDR3 is built from 13 residues.

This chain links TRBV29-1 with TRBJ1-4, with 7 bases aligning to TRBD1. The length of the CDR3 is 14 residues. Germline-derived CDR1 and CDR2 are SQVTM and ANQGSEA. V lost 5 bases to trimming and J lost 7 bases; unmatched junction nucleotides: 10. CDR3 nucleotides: TGCAGCGTTTTCCAAGGGGGCGCTGGTGAAAAACTGTTTTTT. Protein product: CSVFQGGAGEKLFF.

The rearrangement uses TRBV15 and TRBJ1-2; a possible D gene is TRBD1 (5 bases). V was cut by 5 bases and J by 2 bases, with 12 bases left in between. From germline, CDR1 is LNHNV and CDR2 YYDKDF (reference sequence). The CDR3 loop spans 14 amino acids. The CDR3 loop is CATSRGEENYGYTF. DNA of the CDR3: TGTGCCACCAGCCGGGGGGAGGAGAACTATGGCTACACCTTC.

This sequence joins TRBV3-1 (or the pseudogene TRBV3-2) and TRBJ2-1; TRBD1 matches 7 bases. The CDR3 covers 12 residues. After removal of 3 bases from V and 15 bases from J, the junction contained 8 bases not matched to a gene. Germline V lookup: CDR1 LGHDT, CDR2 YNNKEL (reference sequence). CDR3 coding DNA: TGTGCCAGCAGCCATGGTCGACAGGGACCGTTCTTC. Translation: CASSHGRQGPFF.

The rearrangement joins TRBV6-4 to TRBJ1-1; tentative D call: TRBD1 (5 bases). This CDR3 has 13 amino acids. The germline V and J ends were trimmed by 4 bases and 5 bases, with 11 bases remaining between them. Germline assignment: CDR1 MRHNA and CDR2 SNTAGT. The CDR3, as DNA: TGTGCCAGCAGTGCCCTGCAGGGTACTGAAGCTTTCTTT. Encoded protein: CASSALQGTEAFF.

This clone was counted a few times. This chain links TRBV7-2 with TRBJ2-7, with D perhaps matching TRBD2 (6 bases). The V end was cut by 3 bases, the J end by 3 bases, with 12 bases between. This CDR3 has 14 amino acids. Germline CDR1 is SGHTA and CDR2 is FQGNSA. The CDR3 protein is CASSFGGQVYEQYF. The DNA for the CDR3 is TGTGCCAGCAGCTTTGGAGGGCAAGTCTACGAGCAGTACTTC.

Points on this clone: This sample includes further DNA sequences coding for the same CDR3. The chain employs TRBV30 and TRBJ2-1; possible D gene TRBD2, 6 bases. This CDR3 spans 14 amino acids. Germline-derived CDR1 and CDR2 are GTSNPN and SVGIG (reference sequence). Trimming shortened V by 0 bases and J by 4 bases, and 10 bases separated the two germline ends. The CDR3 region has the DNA TGTGCCTGGAGTGTACTCGCGGGATACAATGAGCAGTTCTTC. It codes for CAWSVLAGYNEQFF.